Below are 17 T cell receptor beta chains sequenced from a single sample in a study of identical twins' blood T cells (dated by TCRdb to 2013 to 2014). Library creation used 5' RACE. TCRdb records Illumina Genome Analyzer IIx as the sequencer. TCRdb ran its own pipeline on the public reads, namely fastp trimming at Q25 and MiXCR clone calling, and kept in-frame beta chains. Rows are combined by CDR3 protein, so each entry shows the most common genes and DNA. This sample holds a few hundred thousand distinct CDR3 sequences; about 28% were observed only once. Together, the top ten hold about 6% of the sample. Input material: PBMCs. All receptors derive from a woman aged 18-55 years in good health.

This clonotype was seen more than once but under ten times. This chain links TRBV11-2 with TRBJ1-5; possibly TRBD1 for D (5 bases). The CDR3 runs to 15 residues. CDR1 is SGHAT, CDR2 FQNNGV, per germline. The V end was cut by 1 base, the J end by 0 bases, with 7 bases between. Here the CDR3 reads CASSLGGTSNQPQHF. CDR3 nucleotide sequence: TGTGCCAGCAGCTTAGGGGGCACTAGCAATCAGCCCCAGCATTTT.

To note about this clonotype: A read error may account for a junction end that differs from germline. This sequence joins TRBV5-1 and TRBJ1-2; D is unresolved. Germline lookup yields CDR1 SGHRS and CDR2 YFSETQ. The CDR3 totals 16 residues. CDR3 sequence reads: CASSPISAGNYYGHTF. The CDR3 nucleotides are TGCGCCAGCAGCCCCATAAGTGCGGGAAATTACTATGGCCACACCTTC.

This clonotype was found a few times. This chain joins TRBV27 and TRBJ2-4; 7 bases are a match to TRBD2. The germline gives CDR1 MNHEY, CDR2 SMNVEV (reference sequence). V was clipped by 4 bases and J by 0 bases; unmatched bases: 3. This CDR3 spans 15 amino acids. CDR3 region: CASSSSGIAKNIQYF. The CDR3 DNA is TGTGCCAGCAGTTCGAGCGGGATAGCCAAAAACATTCAGTACTTC.

CDR3 sequence: CASSLLAESSRYNEQFF. The CDR3 nucleotides are TGTGCCAGCAGTTTATTGGCGGAATCTTCTCGCTACAATGAGCAGTTCTTC. The chain is built from TRBV28 and TRBJ2-1; D is uncertain. V shed 1 base and J shed 3 bases, with 16 bases lying between them. Germline assignment: CDR1 MDHEN and CDR2 SYDVKM. The CDR3 loop spans 17 amino acids.

This clonotype was seen more than once but under ten times. The V and J genes are TRBV5-8 and TRBJ2-7; D is possibly TRBD2 (6 bases). Germline-derived CDR1 and CDR2 are SGHTS and YDEGEE. The CDR3 spans 12 residues. V dropped 5 bases and J dropped 1 base, with 7 bases sitting between them. CDR3 sequence (DNA): TGTGCCAGCAGGGACTATTCCTACGAGCAGTACTTC. It codes for CASRDYSYEQYF.

The chain is built from TRBV9 and TRBJ1-3; D unclear. The germline V and J ends were trimmed by 4 bases and 3 bases, with 14 bases remaining between them. Germline V gene data show CDR1 as SGDLS and CDR2 as YYNGEE. The CDR3 has 15 amino acids. CDR3 amino acids: CASSFSGVFGNTIYF. The CDR3 DNA follows: TGTGCCAGCAGCTTTTCTGGGGTTTTTGGAAACACCATATATTTT. The full variable domain, with the rest looked up from reference TRBV9 and TRBJ1-3, is DSGVTQTPKHLITATGQRVTLRCSPRSGDLSVYWYQQSLDQGLQFLIQYYNGEERAKGNILERFSAQQFPDLHSELNLSSLELGDSALYFCASSFSGVFGNTIYFGEGSWLTVV.

The chain links TRBV23-1 to TRBJ2-3; D might be TRBD1 (5 bases). TRBV23-1 is recorded as an ORF, its role being uncertain. V gave up 9 bases and J gave up 3 bases, with 22 bases separating them. CDR3 length equals 16 residues. CDR3 sequence (DNA): TGCGCCAGTCCCTACCGGTGGGGCACGGGTACAGATACGCAGTATTTT. This codes for CASPYRWGTGTDTQYF.

The rearrangement links TRBV20-1 to TRBJ1-1; D gene ambiguous. Germline CDR1 is DFQATT and CDR2 is SNEGSKA (reference sequence). The CDR3 runs 15 residues. Between the trimmed V and J ends, which lost 1 base and 4 bases, there was a span of 16 bases. CDR3 region: CSARALNGGGTEAFF. In DNA form, the CDR3 reads TGCAGTGCTAGAGCTTTAAACGGAGGCGGCACTGAAGCTTTCTTT.

The chain joins TRBV28 to TRBJ1-2, with unresolved D. V lost 4 bases, J lost 4 bases, and 13 bases lay in between. The CDR3 consists of 14 residues. CDR1 is MDHEN, CDR2 SYDVKM, per germline. The CDR3 DNA reads as TGTGCCAGCAGTTCCCGGACGGGATTCTATGGCTACACCTTC. It codes for CASSSRTGFYGYTF.

The chain combines TRBV28 with TRBJ1-5; D might be TRBD1 (5 bases). The CDR3 runs 14 residues. The germline V gene encodes CDR1 MDHEN and CDR2 SYDVKM. The V end was cut by 6 bases, the J end by 2 bases, with 11 bases between. CDR3 nucleotide sequence: TGTGCCAGCAGACAATGGGGGGGCAATCAGCCCCAGCATTTT. This gives the protein CASRQWGGNQPQHF.

The chain carries TRBV13 and TRBJ2-3; D unclear. V was cut by 1 base and J by 4 bases, with 12 bases left in between. Germline-derived CDR1 and CDR2 are PRHDT and FYEKMQ (reference sequence). The CDR3 is 15 amino acids. The CDR3 reads CASSLAERAADTQYF. The CDR3 DNA sequence: TGTGCCAGCAGCTTAGCCGAGCGAGCCGCAGATACGCAGTATTTT.

This clonotype was recorded a few times. The chain joins TRBV19 to TRBJ1-1; D gene unclear. V lost 4 bases and J 5 bases, leaving 11 bases between the germline ends. The CDR3 totals 13 residues. CDR1 and CDR2 (germline): LNHDA, SQIVND (reference sequence). The CDR3 here is CASSKEGRTEAFF. CDR3 nucleotide sequence: TGTGCCAGTAGTAAGGAAGGGAGGACTGAAGCTTTCTTT.

The chain combines TRBV9 with TRBJ1-6; D perhaps matches TRBD1 (5 bases). The germline gives CDR1 SGDLS, CDR2 YYNGEE. The V end lost 1 base, the J end lost 1 base, and 9 bases lay between the germline ends. The CDR3 is 16 residues long. DNA of the CDR3: TGTGCCAGCAGCGTATCCGACAGTTCCTATAATTCACCCCTCCACTTT. Protein: CASSVSDSSYNSPLHF. The entire variable domain, with the rest obtained from reference TRBV9 and TRBJ1-6, is as follows: DSGVTQTPKHLITATGQRVTLRCSPRSGDLSVYWYQQSLDQGLQFLIQYYNGEERAKGNILERFSAQQFPDLHSELNLSSLELGDSALYFCASSVSDSSYNSPLHFGNGTRLTVT.

This clonotype has a handful of counts. The chain uses TRBV19 and TRBJ1-5; TRBD1 matches 7 bases. The CDR3 sequence is 17 residues long. Per germline, CDR1 LNHDA and CDR2 SQIVND (reference sequence). V shed 3 bases and J 4 bases; nucleotides not matched to a gene: 12. Here the CDR3 reads CASSIKGARILNQPQHF. Here the CDR3 DNA reads TGTGCCAGTAGTATTAAGGGGGCCAGGATATTAAATCAGCCCCAGCATTTT.

This clonotype was observed a few times. The chain has TRBV10-3 and TRBJ2-2, with TRBD2 as a possible D gene (6 bases). The V end was cut by 4 bases, the J end by 3 bases, with 9 bases between. This CDR3 comprises 14 residues. Germline CDR1 and CDR2: ENHRY and SYGVKD. CDR3 sequence: CAISAREDTGELFF. The CDR3 DNA follows: TGTGCCATCAGTGCGAGGGAGGACACCGGGGAGCTGTTTTTT.

The V gene is TRBV29-1, the J gene TRBJ1-2; D unclear. V lost 4 bases, J lost 13 bases, and 16 bases lay in between. The CDR3 has 11 amino acids. Germline V lookup: CDR1 SQVTM, CDR2 ANQGSEA. CDR3 sequence: CSVGAVELLTF. As DNA, the CDR3 is TGCAGCGTTGGGGCAGTGGAACTACTCACCTTC. The full variable domain, in which reference TRBV29-1 and TRBJ1-2 provide the parts outside the CDR3, is SAVISQKPSRDICQRGTSLTIQCQVDSQVTMMFWYRQQPGQSLTLIATANQGSEATYESGFVIDKFPISRPNLTFSTLTVSNMSPEDSSIYLCSVGAVELLTFGSGTRLTVV.

The chain combines TRBV5-1 with TRBJ2-3; 12 bases are a match to TRBD2. Germline assignment: CDR1 SGHRS and CDR2 YFSETQ. With 5 bases clipped from V and 5 bases from J, the junction kept 9 bases outside the gene matches. This CDR3 has 16 residues. The CDR3 region has the DNA TGCGCCAGCAGTTCTGGACTAGCGGGATATGGAGATACGCAGTATTTT. It is translated as CASSSGLAGYGDTQYF.